Each of the 32 T cell receptor beta chains below was sequenced from the same sample in a study of blood T cells in healthy people across ages. A second about 7 to 12 cycle PCR used barcoded and J-beta primers. TCRdb ran MiXCR on the 5' RACE reads and lists one entry per CDR3 protein. The sample comprises some 1.5 million distinct CDR3 sequences, roughly 27% of which are singletons, and about 7.7% rests with the top ten. Sequencing input: blood. The receptors here all came from a woman aged 25 to 39 in good health.

This clonotype was seen more than once but under ten times. V and J are TRBV20-1 and TRBJ2-1; a possible D gene is TRBD2 (6 bases). The CDR3 covers 13 residues. Germline V gives CDR1 DFQATT, CDR2 SNEGSKA (reference sequence). The CDR3 coding sequence is TGCAGGGCCGGGACTGGCGGCGGCAATGAGCAGTTCTTC. Translating it yields CRAGTGGGNEQFF.

V and J are TRBV18 and TRBJ1-4; 10 nucleotides agree with TRBD1. The CDR3 covers 14 residues. The junction had 3 bases not matched to a gene; V was cut back by 3 bases and J by 8 bases. Per germline, CDR1 KGHSH and CDR2 LQKENI. The CDR3 loop is CASSPGQGTEKLFF. DNA for the CDR3: TGTGCCAGCTCACCGGGACAGGGGACGGAAAAACTGTTTTTT.

V and J are TRBV5-6 and TRBJ2-3; 9 bases are a match to TRBD1. CDR3 size: 16 residues. V lost 0 bases to trimming and J lost 0 bases; unmatched junction nucleotides: 2. Germline V gene lookup returns CDR1 SGHDT and CDR2 YYEEEE. In DNA, the CDR3 is TGTGCCAGCAGCTTGGTGGGACAGGGAAGCACAGATACGCAGTATTTT. It specifies CASSLVGQGSTDTQYF.

The genes are TRBV28 and TRBJ1-1; D call uncertain. Germline-derived CDR1 and CDR2 are MDHEN and SYDVKM. The CDR3 runs to 14 residues. The V and J ends lost 3 bases and 6 bases respectively, with 14 bases between them. The DNA for the CDR3 is TGTGCCAGCAGTTTTTCGGGGAACCTAGCTGAAGCTTTCTTT. This gives the protein CASSFSGNLAEAFF. The whole variable domain, remainder taken from reference TRBV28 and TRBJ1-1, is DVKVTQSSRYLVKRTGEKVFLECVQDMDHENMFWYRQDPGLGLRLIYFSYDVKMKEKGDIPEGYSVSREKKERFSLILESASTNQTSMYLCASSFSGNLAEAFFGQGTRLTVV.

This clonotype was detected ten times or more. This chain uses TRBV4-1 with TRBJ2-1; 9 positions match TRBD2. The germline V gene encodes CDR1 MGHRA and CDR2 YSYEKL. V gave up 3 bases and J gave up 8 bases; unmatched junction bases: 11. The length of the CDR3 is 16 residues. The CDR3: CASSHLPSGGLDEQFF. The CDR3 coding sequence is TGCGCCAGCAGCCACCTCCCGAGCGGGGGGCTAGATGAGCAGTTCTTC.

Comments on this clonotype: The junction departs from the called germline gene at one end, perhaps through a read error. The rearrangement links TRBV25-1 to TRBJ1-2; 9 nucleotides line up with TRBD1. This CDR3 comprises 15 residues. The V gene's germline CDR1 is MGHDK and CDR2 SYGVNS. For the CDR3, the DNA is TGTGCCAGCAGTGAGGGACAGGGCCGACTGTATGGCCACACCTTC. This sequence encodes CASSEGQGRLYGHTF.

This clonotype was recorded a few times. The chain joins TRBV7-2 to TRBJ1-5; the match to TRBD1 covers 10 bases. This CDR3 contains 15 residues. CDR1 is SGHTA, CDR2 FQGNSA, per germline. The V gene end was trimmed by 5 bases and the J gene end by 7 bases; junction bases not matched to a gene: 8. The CDR3 DNA follows: TGTGCCAGCAGCCAGACCGGGACAGGGGACCAGCCCCAGCATTTT. Encoded protein: CASSQTGTGDQPQHF.

This clonotype was detected only once. A read error is possible here, since a much larger clone lies one base away. The V and J genes are TRBV7-2 and TRBJ2-1, with 7 nucleotides matching TRBD2. The junction had 11 bases not matched to a gene; V was cut back by 4 bases and J by 2 bases. This CDR3 region has 17 residues. The germline CDR1 and CDR2 sequences are SGHTA and FQGNSA. CDR3 nucleotides: TGTGCCAGCAGCTCAGCTAGCGGCCCATCTGCCTACAATGAGCAGTTCTTC. Its protein product is CASSSASGPSAYNEQFF.

The gene calls are TRBV2 and TRBJ2-1, with 7 bases lining up with TRBD2. The CDR3 contains 13 residues. V lost 9 bases, J lost 7 bases, and 9 bases stayed unmatched. Germline CDR1 and CDR2: SNHLY and FYNNEI. The CDR3 is CARRAGVGNEQFF. DNA of the CDR3: TGTGCCAGGAGGGCGGGGGTTGGGAATGAGCAGTTCTTC.

This clonotype was seen at least ten times. The V call is TRBV7-2, the J call TRBJ2-1; 12 bases are a match to TRBD2. V gave up 5 bases and J gave up 8 bases; unmatched junction bases: 7. There are 15 residues in the CDR3. CDR1 and CDR2 (germline): SGHTA, FQGNSA. The CDR3, as DNA: TGTGCCAGCAGCCTACTAGCGGGAGGTGGGGATGAGCAGTTCTTC. It is translated as CASSLLAGGGDEQFF.

This clonotype was detected a few times. V usage is TRBV11-2 and J usage is TRBJ2-1, with 11 bases that match TRBD2. Germline CDR1 SGHAT, CDR2 FQNNGV. The CDR3 totals 16 residues. V lost 4 bases to trimming and J lost 9 bases; unmatched junction nucleotides: 11. The CDR3 region has the DNA TGTGCCAGCAGCTCGAAACTAGCGGGAGCGTCAGGTGAGCAGTTCTTC. Translating it yields CASSSKLAGASGEQFF.

This chain links TRBV7-6 with TRBJ1-1, with D unresolved. This CDR3 is 14 amino acids long. Germline CDR1 and CDR2: SGHVS and FNYEAQ. V lost 3 bases, J lost 5 bases, and 13 bases lay in between. The CDR3 reads CASSLAAVATEAFF. For the CDR3, the DNA is TGTGCCAGCAGCTTGGCCGCGGTCGCGACTGAAGCTTTCTTT.

The sample holds a few counts of this clonotype. This chain joins TRBV27 and TRBJ1-2, with D uncertain. The CDR3 runs 14 residues. V gave up 6 bases and J gave up 7 bases, with 18 bases separating them. Germline V gene lookup returns CDR1 MNHEY and CDR2 SMNVEV (reference sequence). The chain's CDR3 is CASRSGSLGSGYTF. CDR3 nucleotide sequence: TGTGCCAGCAGAAGCGGGAGTCTAGGGAGTGGCTACACCTTC.

This clonotype was seen repeatedly, ten times or more. This chain connects TRBV12-3 or TRBV12-4 to TRBJ1-2, with D uncertain. The CDR3 runs 14 residues. The V and J ends lost 2 bases and 4 bases respectively, with 11 bases between them. The CDR3 is CASSLLSSGYGYTF. CDR3 coding DNA: TGTGCCAGCAGTTTATTGTCCTCGGGCTATGGCTACACCTTC.

This chain joins TRBV7-2 and TRBJ2-7, with D unclear. The CDR3 has 15 residues. CDR1 is SGHTA, CDR2 FQGNSA, per germline. The V end was cut by 1 base, the J end by 3 bases, with 13 bases between. The CDR3 DNA reads TGTGCCAGCAGCTTAGGGCCAGACCCACTCTACGAGCAGTACTTC. Translated: CASSLGPDPLYEQYF.

The CDR3 nucleotides read TGTGCCAGCAGCGAGACGGGGGTGGAGACCCAGTACTTC. Its translation is CASSETGVETQYF. The chain links TRBV7-9 to TRBJ2-5, with D perhaps TRBD2 (6 bases). V dropped 5 bases and J dropped 5 bases, with 12 bases sitting between them. CDR3 length: 13 residues. Germline CDR1 SEHNR, CDR2 FQNEAQ (reference sequence).

This clonotype was picked up a small number of times. The J gene is TRBJ1-1, the V gene TRBV20-1; TRBD1 might be the D (6 bases). CDR1 is DFQATT and CDR2 is SNEGSKA in the germline V gene (reference sequence). The CDR3 has 14 amino acids. V was cut by 2 bases and J by 0 bases, with 10 bases left in between. The CDR3 loop is CSARIGQLNTEAFF. The CDR3 region has the DNA TGCAGTGCTAGAATCGGACAGCTGAACACTGAAGCTTTCTTT.

V usage is TRBV7-2 and J usage is TRBJ2-2; the D is unclear. The CDR3 consists of 15 residues. Germline assignment: CDR1 SGHTA and CDR2 FQGNSA. V lost 1 base and J lost 3, with 9 bases in between. The CDR3 nucleotides read TGTGCCAGCAGCTTAGTAATGTGGGACACCGGGGAGCTGTTTTTT. This encodes CASSLVMWDTGELFF.

This clonotype occurred many times. The chain links TRBV6-6 to TRBJ2-5; D is undetermined. The CDR3 totals 14 residues. Trimming took 5 bases from V and 1 from J, leaving 11 bases between them. CDR1 and CDR2 from the germline V gene are MNHNY and SVGAGI (reference sequence). Written as DNA, the CDR3 is TGTGCCAGCAGTCAAGGACGGGCCCAAGAGACCCAGTACTTC. It is translated as CASSQGRAQETQYF.

This clonotype was picked up a small number of times. The CDR3 protein is CASSQAGQGFYEQYF. CDR3 DNA: TGCGCCAGCAGCCAAGCTGGACAGGGTTTTTACGAGCAGTACTTC. The chain recombines TRBV4-1 with TRBJ2-7; 8 bases fit TRBD1. Per germline, CDR1 MGHRA and CDR2 YSYEKL. The CDR3 consists of 15 residues. Losses at the gene ends were 1 base for V and 4 bases for J; bases not matched to a gene: 6.

This clonotype has a handful of counts. This sequence joins TRBV14 and TRBJ1-1; a weak D match, TRBD1 (6 bases). Between the trimmed V and J ends, which lost 1 base and 0 bases, there was a span of 12 bases. The CDR3 sequence is 16 residues long. The germline V gene has CDR1 SGHDN and CDR2 FVKESK. The CDR3 DNA sequence: TGTGCCAGCAGCCAAGCACCAGGGGCGATGAACACTGAAGCTTTCTTT. Its translation: CASSQAPGAMNTEAFF.

The rearrangement uses TRBV4-1 and TRBJ2-7; possible D gene TRBD1, 5 bases. The CDR3 runs to 16 residues. V lost 3 bases and J lost 0, with 15 bases in between. Germline values: CDR1 MGHRA, CDR2 YSYEKL. The CDR3 region has the DNA TGCGCCAGCAGCCATGCCCAGAGACAGAGCTCCTACGAGCAGTACTTC. Residues: CASSHAQRQSSYEQYF.

This clonotype was recorded a few times. A read error may be the cause here, since a much bigger clone is one base away. The chain uses TRBV29-1 and TRBJ2-4; D remains ambiguous. The V end lost 3 bases, the J end lost 0 bases, and 3 bases lay between the germline ends. Germline V gene lookup returns CDR1 SQVTM and CDR2 ANQGSEA. The CDR3 is 12 amino acids. The CDR3 region is CSVDIAKNIQYF. As DNA, the CDR3 is TGCAGCGTTGATATAGCCAAAAACATTCAGTACTTC.

This clonotype has more than one count but fewer than ten. This chain uses TRBV6-6 with TRBJ1-5, with D possibly TRBD1 on 5 matching bases. Looked up from germline, CDR1 is MNHNY and CDR2 is SVGAGI (reference sequence). The CDR3 sequence is 14 residues long. Trimming cost V 3 bases and J 6 bases, with 12 bases left between them. CDR3 sequence reads: CASSYPLGGQPQHF. The CDR3 DNA reads as TGTGCCAGCAGTTATCCCCTGGGGGGTCAGCCCCAGCATTTT.

The V gene is TRBV29-1, the J gene TRBJ2-5; 12 positions match TRBD1. Germline V CDR1 and CDR2: SQVTM, ANQGSEA. The CDR3 runs to 14 residues. The V gene end was trimmed by 7 bases and the J gene end by 11 bases; junction bases not matched to a gene: 14. CDR3 region: CSAPGQGANYKQYF. Here the CDR3 DNA reads TGCAGCGCCCCGGGACAGGGGGCGAACTACAAGCAGTACTTC.

The chain links TRBV12-5 to TRBJ2-3; TRBD1 is a possible D gene (6 bases). V was shortened by 5 bases and J by 0 bases, with 15 bases between the two germline ends. The CDR3 covers 16 residues. The V gene's germline CDR1 is LGHNT and CDR2 FRNRAP. The CDR3 sequence: CASGPGTTTSTDTQYF. CDR3 DNA: TGTGCTAGTGGTCCTGGGACAACTACGAGCACAGATACGCAGTATTTT.

This clonotype was counted ten times or more. The V and J genes are TRBV6-5 and TRBJ2-3; 14 bases line up with TRBD2. The J segment lost 3 bases and the V segment lost 2 bases, leaving 4 bases of the junction unmatched. Germline values: CDR1 MNHEY, CDR2 SVGAGI. CDR3 length: 17 residues. The CDR3 DNA reads TGTGCCAGCAGTTACAAGACTAGCGGGGGGGGGACAGATACGCAGTATTTT. This translates into CASSYKTSGGGTDTQYF.

This clonotype was counted only a few times. The chain has TRBV20-1 and TRBJ2-3, with 10 bases matching TRBD2. This CDR3 comprises 13 residues. Germline values: CDR1 DFQATT, CDR2 SNEGSKA (reference sequence). The V gene end was trimmed by 6 bases and the J gene end by 6 bases; junction bases not matched to a gene: 6. DNA of the CDR3: TGCAGTGCCCCAGGACTAGCGGCGGATACGCAGTATTTT. It encodes CSAPGLAADTQYF.

This clonotype came up many times. J is TRBJ2-1 and V is TRBV10-2; the D is unclear. The CDR3 has 12 residues. Trimming took off 7 bases at V and 5 bases at J, with 9 bases between the two ends. CDR1 is WSHSY, CDR2 SAAADI, per germline. The CDR3 here is CASMVGNNEQFF. CDR3 DNA: TGCGCCAGCATGGTGGGTAACAATGAGCAGTTCTTC.

On this clonotype: One end of the junction varies from germline; a read error may be responsible. The chain couples TRBV12-3 or TRBV12-4 to TRBJ2-3; maybe TRBD2 (6 bases). The CDR3 has 15 amino acids. In DNA form, the CDR3 reads TGTGCCAGCAGCCTCGGGGGACCTAGCACAGATGCGCAGTATTTT. Protein sequence: CASSLGGPSTDAQYF.

The genes are TRBV5-1 and TRBJ2-3; 13 bases line up with TRBD2. CDR3 length: 18 residues. Trimming cost V 4 bases and J 0 bases; bases outside gene matches: 8. From germline, CDR1 is SGHRS and CDR2 YFSETQ. The CDR3 DNA reads as TGCGCCAGCAGCCTCGGACTAGCGGGGGCCGCTAGCACAGATACGCAGTATTTT. The encoded protein is CASSLGLAGAASTDTQYF.

This clonotype was seen many times. V is TRBV12-3 or TRBV12-4 and J is TRBJ1-6; weak D call: TRBD1 (5 bases). The CDR3 is 15 amino acids. Trimming took off 5 bases at V and 7 bases at J, with 15 bases between the two ends. The CDR3 sequence: CASSPSLGENSPLHF. The CDR3 bases are TGTGCCAGCAGTCCCTCCCTGGGGGAAAATTCACCCCTCCACTTT.